Here is one T cell receptor (beta chain) with its context. These data belong to a study of blood T cell repertoires in COVID-19. Unmatched junction bases numbered 5, after V lost 5 bases and J lost 10 bases. Looked up from germline, CDR1 is MNHEY and CDR2 is SVGAGI. The CDR3 runs 12 residues. Profiled with immunoSEQ multiplex PCR; TCRdb holds only in-frame clones, not every one. The data show 180,000 or so clones, approximately 85% seen once. The clonotype originates from a human donor with active or convalescent COVID-19. The donor label of this sample is uncertain. This chain links TRBV6-5 with TRBJ1-1; 9 nucleotides agree with TRBD1. The sample comprised peripheral blood. The CDR3 spells CASSRTGVRAFF. DNA for the CDR3: TGTGCCAGCAGTCGGACAGGGGTTCGAGCTTTCTTT.